The table lists the clone carrying this T cell receptor (beta chain) with a count of one. The repertoire was sequenced with immunoSEQ multiplex PCR; TCRdb's copy has only in-frame clones and lacks some. The sample lists fewer than 45,000 clones, roughly 92% occurring once. These data belong to a study of T cell changes during pregnancy in multiple sclerosis. After removal of 4 bases from V and 6 bases from J, the junction contained 5 bases not matched to a gene. CDR3 size: 14 residues. The V gene's germline CDR1 is LNHDA and CDR2 SQIVND (reference sequence). The specimen was CD4+ T cells from peripheral blood mononuclear cells, collected in the first trimester of pregnancy. V is TRBV19 and J is TRBJ2-3; 9 bases are a match to TRBD2. This receptor was obtained from a female donor with multiple sclerosis, enrolled in a pregnancy study. The CDR3 sequence: CASSTGTSLDTQYF. The DNA for the CDR3 is TGTGCCAGTAGTACCGGGACTAGCCTGGATACGCAGTATTTT. Together with reference TRBV19 and TRBJ2-3, the CDR3 gives the full variable domain: DGGITQSPKYLFRKEGQNVTLSCEQNLNHDAMYWYRQDPGQGLRLIYYSQIVNDFQKGDIAEGYSVSREKKESFPLTVTSAQKNPTAFYLCASSTGTSLDTQYFGPGTRLTVL.